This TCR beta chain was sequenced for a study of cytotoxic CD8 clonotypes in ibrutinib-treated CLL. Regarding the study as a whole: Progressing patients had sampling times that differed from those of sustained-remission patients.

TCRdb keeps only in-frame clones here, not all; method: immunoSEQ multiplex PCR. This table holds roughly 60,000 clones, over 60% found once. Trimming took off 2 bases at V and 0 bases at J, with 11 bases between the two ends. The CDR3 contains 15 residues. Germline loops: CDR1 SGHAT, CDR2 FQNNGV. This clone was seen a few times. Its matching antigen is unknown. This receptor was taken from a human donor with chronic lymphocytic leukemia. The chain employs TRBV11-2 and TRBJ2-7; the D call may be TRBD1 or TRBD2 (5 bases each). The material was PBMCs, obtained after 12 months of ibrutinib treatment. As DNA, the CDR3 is TGTGCCAGCAGCTTACTTGTGGGACGCTCCTACGAGCAGTACTTC. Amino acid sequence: CASSLLVGRSYEQYF.